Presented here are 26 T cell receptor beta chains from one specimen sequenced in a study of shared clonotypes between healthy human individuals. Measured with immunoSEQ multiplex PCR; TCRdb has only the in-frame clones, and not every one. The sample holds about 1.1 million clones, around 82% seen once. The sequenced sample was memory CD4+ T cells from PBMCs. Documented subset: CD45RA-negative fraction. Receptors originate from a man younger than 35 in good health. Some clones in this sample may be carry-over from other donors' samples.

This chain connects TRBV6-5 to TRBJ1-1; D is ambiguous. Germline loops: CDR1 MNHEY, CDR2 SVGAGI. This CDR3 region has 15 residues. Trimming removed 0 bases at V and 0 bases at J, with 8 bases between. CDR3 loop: CASSYSTLMNTEAFF. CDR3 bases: TGTGCCAGCAGTTACTCGACACTCATGAACACTGAAGCTTTCTTT.

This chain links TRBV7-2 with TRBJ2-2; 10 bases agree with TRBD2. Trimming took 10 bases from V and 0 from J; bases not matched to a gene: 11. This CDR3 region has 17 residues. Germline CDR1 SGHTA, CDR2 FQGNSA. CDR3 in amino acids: CATPPTSGVANTGELFF. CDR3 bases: TGTGCCACCCCGCCCACTAGCGGGGTAGCGAACACCGGGGAGCTGTTTTTT.

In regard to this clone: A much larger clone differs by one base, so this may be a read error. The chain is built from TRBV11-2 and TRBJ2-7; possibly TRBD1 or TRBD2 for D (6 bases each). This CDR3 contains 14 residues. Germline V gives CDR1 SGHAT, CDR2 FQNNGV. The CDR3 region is CTSSLGFGGREQYF. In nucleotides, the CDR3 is TGTACCAGCAGCTTGGGCTTTGGGGGGCGCGAGCAGTACTTC.

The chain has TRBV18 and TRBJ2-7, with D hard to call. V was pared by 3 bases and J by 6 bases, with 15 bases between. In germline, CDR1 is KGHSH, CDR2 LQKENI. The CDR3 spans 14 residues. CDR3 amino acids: CASSPRLPVFEQYF. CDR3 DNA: TGTGCCAGCTCACCTCGCCTTCCCGTATTCGAGCAGTACTTC.

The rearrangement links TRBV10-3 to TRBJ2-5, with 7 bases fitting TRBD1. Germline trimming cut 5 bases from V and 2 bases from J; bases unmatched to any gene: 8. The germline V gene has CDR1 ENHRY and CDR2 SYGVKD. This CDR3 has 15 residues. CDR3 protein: CAISQTGNRQETQYF. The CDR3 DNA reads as TGTGCCATCAGTCAGACAGGGAACCGACAAGAGACCCAGTACTTC.

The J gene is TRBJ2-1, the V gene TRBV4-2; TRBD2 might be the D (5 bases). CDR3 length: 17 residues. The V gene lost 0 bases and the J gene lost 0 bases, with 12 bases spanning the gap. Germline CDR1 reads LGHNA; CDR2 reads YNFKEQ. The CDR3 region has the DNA TGTGCCAGCAGCCAAGATGAATTCGGGGACTCCTACAATGAGCAGTTCTTC. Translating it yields CASSQDEFGDSYNEQFF.

The CDR3 nucleotides are TGTGCCAGCAGTGAGGAGGCAACTAATGAAAAACTGTTTTTT. Its translation is CASSEEATNEKLFF. The chain links TRBV6-1 to TRBJ1-4; D gene unclear. The CDR3 spans 14 residues. V was clipped by 3 bases and J by 0 bases, with 5 bases between them. The germline V gene has CDR1 MNHNS and CDR2 SASEGT.

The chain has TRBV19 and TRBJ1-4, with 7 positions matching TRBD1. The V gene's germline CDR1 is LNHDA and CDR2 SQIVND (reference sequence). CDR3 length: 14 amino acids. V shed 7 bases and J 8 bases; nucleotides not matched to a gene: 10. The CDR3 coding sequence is TGTGCCAGTATTGGGGCCAGGGGGTCGGAAAAACTGTTTTTT. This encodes CASIGARGSEKLFF.

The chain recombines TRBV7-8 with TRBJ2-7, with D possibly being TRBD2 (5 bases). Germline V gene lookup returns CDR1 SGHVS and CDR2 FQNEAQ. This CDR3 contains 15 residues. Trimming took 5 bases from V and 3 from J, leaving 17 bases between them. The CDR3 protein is CASSHPGLGVYEQYF. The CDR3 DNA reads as TGTGCCAGCAGCCATCCCGGACTGGGAGTCTACGAGCAGTACTTC.

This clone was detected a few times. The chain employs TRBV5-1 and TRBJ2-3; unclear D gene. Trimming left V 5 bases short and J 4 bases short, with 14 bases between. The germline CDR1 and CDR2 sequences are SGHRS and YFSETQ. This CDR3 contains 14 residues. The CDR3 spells CASRSGALADTQYF. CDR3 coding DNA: TGCGCCAGCAGGTCAGGAGCCCTGGCAGATACGCAGTATTTT.

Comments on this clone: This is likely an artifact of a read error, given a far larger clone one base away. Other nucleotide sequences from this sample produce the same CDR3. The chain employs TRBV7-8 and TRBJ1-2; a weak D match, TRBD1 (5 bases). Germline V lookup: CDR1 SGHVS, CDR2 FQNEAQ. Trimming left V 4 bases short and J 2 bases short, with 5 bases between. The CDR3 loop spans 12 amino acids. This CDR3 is CASSSGNYGYTF. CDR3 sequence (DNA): TGTGCCAGCAGCTCAGGGAACTATGGCTACACCTTC. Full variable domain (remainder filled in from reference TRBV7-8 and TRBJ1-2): GAGVSQSPRYKVAKRGQDVALRCDPISGHVSLFWYQQALGQGPEFLTYFQNEAQLDKSGLPSDRFFAERPEGSVSTLKIQRTQQEDSAVYLCASSSGNYGYTFGSGTRLTVV.

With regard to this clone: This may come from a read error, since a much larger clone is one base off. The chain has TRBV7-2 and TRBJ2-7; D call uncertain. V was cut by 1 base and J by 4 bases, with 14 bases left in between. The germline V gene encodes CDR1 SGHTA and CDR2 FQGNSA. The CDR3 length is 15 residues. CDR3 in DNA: TGTGCCAGCAGCTTAGACAGAGGAGCAGCGTACGAGCAGTACTTC. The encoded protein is CASSLDRGAAYEQYF.

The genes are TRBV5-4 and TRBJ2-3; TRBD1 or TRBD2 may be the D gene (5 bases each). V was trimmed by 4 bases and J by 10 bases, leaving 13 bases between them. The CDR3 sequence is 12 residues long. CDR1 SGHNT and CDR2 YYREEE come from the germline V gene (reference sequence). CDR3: CASSVTGTPQYF. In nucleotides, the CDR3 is TGTGCCAGCAGCGTAACCGGGACCCCGCAGTATTTT.

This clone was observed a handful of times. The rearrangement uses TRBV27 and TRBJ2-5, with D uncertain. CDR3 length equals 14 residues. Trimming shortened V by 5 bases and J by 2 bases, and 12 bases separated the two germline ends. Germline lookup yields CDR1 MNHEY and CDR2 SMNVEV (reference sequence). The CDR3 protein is CASSRTDIQETQYF. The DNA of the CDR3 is TGTGCCAGCAGTAGAACAGACATTCAAGAGACCCAGTACTTC.

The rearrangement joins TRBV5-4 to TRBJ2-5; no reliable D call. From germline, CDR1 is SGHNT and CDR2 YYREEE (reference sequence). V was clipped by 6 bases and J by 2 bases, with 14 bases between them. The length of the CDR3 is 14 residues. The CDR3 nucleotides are TGTGCCAGCACCGTAAGCCGGCGACAAGAGACCCAGTACTTC. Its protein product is CASTVSRRQETQYF.

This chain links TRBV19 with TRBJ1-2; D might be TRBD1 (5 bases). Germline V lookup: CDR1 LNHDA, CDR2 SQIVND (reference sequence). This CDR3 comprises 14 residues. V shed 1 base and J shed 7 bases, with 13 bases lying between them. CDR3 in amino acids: CASSIGAGWSGYTF. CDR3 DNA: TGTGCCAGTAGTATAGGGGCAGGGTGGAGTGGCTACACCTTC.

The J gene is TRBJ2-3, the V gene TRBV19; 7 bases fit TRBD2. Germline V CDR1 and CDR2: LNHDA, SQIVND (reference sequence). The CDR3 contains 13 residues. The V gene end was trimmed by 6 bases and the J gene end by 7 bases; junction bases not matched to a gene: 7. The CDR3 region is CASSGRPLYTQYF. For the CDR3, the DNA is TGTGCCAGTAGCGGGAGGCCCCTCTATACGCAGTATTTT.

Written as DNA, the CDR3 is TGCGCCAGCAGCTTGGCCGTGGGGGAGGGAACCAATGAGCAGTTCTTC. This translates into CASSLAVGEGTNEQFF. V gene TRBV5-1 combines with J gene TRBJ2-1, with TRBD2 matching over 7 bases. Trimming took 0 bases from V and 6 from J; bases not matched to a gene: 9. This CDR3 is built from 16 residues. CDR1 is SGHRS, CDR2 YFSETQ, per germline.

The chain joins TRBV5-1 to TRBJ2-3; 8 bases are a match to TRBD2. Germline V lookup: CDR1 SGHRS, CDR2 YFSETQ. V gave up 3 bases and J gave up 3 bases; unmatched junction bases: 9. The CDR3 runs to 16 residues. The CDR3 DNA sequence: TGCGCCAGCAGCTCCTCAAGCGGGAGAGGGACAGATACGCAGTATTTT. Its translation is CASSSSSGRGTDTQYF. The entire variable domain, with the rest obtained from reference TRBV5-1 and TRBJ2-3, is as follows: KAGVTQTPRYLIKTRGQQVTLSCSPISGHRSVSWYQQTPGQGLQFLFEYFSETQRNKGNFPGRFSGRQFSNSRSEMNVSTLELGDSALYLCASSSSSGRGTDTQYFGPGTRLTVL.

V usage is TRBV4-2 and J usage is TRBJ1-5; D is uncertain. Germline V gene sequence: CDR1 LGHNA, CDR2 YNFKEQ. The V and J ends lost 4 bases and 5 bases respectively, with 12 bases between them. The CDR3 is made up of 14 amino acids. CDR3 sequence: CASSRPGSDQPQHF. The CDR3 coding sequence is TGTGCCAGCAGCCGACCGGGGTCGGATCAGCCCCAGCATTTT.

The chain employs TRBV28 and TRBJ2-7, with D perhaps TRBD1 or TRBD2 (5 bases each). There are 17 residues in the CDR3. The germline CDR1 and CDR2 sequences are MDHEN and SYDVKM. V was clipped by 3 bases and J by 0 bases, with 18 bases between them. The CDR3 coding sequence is TGTGCCAGCAGTTTCGGTGGAGCCGGGACCTTCTCCTACGAGCAGTACTTC. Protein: CASSFGGAGTFSYEQYF.

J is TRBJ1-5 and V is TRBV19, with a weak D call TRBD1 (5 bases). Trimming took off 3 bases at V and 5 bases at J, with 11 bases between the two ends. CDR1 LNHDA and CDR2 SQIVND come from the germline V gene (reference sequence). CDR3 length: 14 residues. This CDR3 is CASSMGEGYQPQHF. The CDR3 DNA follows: TGTGCCAGTAGTATGGGGGAGGGGTATCAGCCCCAGCATTTT.

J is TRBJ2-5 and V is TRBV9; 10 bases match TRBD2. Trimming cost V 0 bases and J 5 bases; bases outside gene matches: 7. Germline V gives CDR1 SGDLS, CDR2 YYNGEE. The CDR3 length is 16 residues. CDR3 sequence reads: CASSVGGLAGDETQYF. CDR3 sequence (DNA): TGTGCCAGCAGCGTAGGCGGGCTAGCGGGAGACGAGACCCAGTACTTC.

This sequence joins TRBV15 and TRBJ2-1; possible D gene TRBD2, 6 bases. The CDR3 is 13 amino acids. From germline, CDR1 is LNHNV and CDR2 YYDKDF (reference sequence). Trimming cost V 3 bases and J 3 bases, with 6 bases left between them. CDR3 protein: CATSRDYYNEQFF. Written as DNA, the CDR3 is TGTGCCACCAGCAGGGACTACTACAATGAGCAGTTCTTC.

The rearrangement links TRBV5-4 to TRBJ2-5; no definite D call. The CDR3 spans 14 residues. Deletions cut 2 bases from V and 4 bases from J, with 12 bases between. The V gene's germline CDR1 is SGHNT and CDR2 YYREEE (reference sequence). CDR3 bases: TGTGCCAGCAGCTTCGAAGGTTCCGGAGAGACCCAGTACTTC. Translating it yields CASSFEGSGETQYF. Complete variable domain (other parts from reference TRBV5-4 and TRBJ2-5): ETGVTQSPTHLIKTRGQQVTLRCSSQSGHNTVSWYQQALGQGPQFIFQYYREEENGRGNFPPRFSGLQFPNYSSELNVNALELDDSALYLCASSFEGSGETQYFGPGTRLLVL.

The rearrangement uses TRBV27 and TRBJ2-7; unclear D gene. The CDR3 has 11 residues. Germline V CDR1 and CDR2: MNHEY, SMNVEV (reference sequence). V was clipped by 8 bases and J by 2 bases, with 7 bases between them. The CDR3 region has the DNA TGTGCCAGCGGTCACACCTACGAGCAGTACTTC. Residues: CASGHTYEQYF.